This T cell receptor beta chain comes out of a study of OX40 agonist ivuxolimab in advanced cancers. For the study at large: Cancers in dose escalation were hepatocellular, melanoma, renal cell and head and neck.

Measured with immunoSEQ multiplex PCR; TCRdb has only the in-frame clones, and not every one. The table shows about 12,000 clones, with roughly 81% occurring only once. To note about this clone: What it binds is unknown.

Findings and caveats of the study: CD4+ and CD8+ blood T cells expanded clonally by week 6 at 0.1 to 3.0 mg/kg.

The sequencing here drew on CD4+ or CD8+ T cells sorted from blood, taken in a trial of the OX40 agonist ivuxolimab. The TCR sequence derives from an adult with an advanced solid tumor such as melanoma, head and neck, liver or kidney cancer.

CDR3 amino acids: CASSLISGTNTGELFF. CDR3 in DNA: TGTGCCAGCAGTCTCATAAGCGGGACGAACACCGGGGAGCTGTTTTTT. V gene TRBV27 combines with J gene TRBJ2-2, with 7 bases fitting TRBD2. Per germline, CDR1 MNHEY and CDR2 SMNVEV (reference sequence). V was clipped by 5 bases and J by 0 bases; unmatched bases: 6. The CDR3 runs 16 residues.